Presented here are 23 T cell receptor beta chains from one specimen sequenced in a study of T cell clonality in common variable immunodeficiency. Assay used: immunoSEQ multiplex PCR; TCRdb lists only in-frame clones, some missing. The data list some 28,000 clones, none observed once; about 12% falls to the top ten. What was sequenced was peripheral blood mononuclear cells. The receptors shown here come from a person aged 18 to 70 in good health.

In this sample, this clone turned up a few times. Possible read error: a much larger clone is one base away. The observed sequence ends 3 residues before the CDR3 terminus, with the missing tail filled in from the germline J gene. Other DNA sequences in the same sample also yield this CDR3. V is TRBV6-2 or TRBV6-3 and J is TRBJ1-2; 7 positions match TRBD1. The V gene's germline CDR1 is MNHEY and CDR2 SVGEGT. The CDR3 extends over 16 amino acids. The sequenced part of the CDR3 DNA is TGTGCCAGCAGTTCCCCCACGACAGGGTACTTCGGTGGA. Translated: CASSSPTTGYFGG. In full, the CDR3 reads CASSSPTTGYFGGYTF.

This clone was detected ten times or more. Read coverage stops 3 residues before the CDR3 terminus; the germline J gene supplies the remainder. V and J are TRBV28 and TRBJ1-1; TRBD1 is a possible D gene (5 bases). Germline V gene data show CDR1 as MDHEN and CDR2 as SYDVKM. The CDR3 extends over 16 amino acids. CDR3 in amino acids: CASSLPGDYSYNEAFF. The CDR3 bases that were read are TGTGCCAGCAGTTTACCCGGGGACTACTCCTACAATGAG.

The sample holds many counts of this clone. The missing CDR3 end, 3 residues past where the read stops, is filled in from the germline J gene. The chain is built from TRBV4-1 and TRBJ1-2, with 7 bases that match TRBD1. From germline, CDR1 is MGHRA and CDR2 YSYEKL. There are 17 residues in the CDR3. The CDR3 DNA, read in part, is TGCGCCAGCAGCCAAGTCCGGACAGGTTTGAGAGGCGGAGGC. This sequence encodes CASSQVRTGLRGGG. The full CDR3 reads CASSQVRTGLRGGGYTF.

This clone was observed at least ten times. The observed sequence ends 3 residues before the CDR3 terminus, with the missing tail filled in from the germline J gene. The chain carries TRBV6-2 or TRBV6-3 and TRBJ2-1; D unresolved. The CDR3 is made up of 14 amino acids. Looked up from germline, CDR1 is MNHEY and CDR2 is SVGEGT. The germline V and J ends were trimmed by 6 bases and 3 bases, with 12 bases remaining between them. The CDR3 here is CASRPDTLYNEQFF. The DNA read from the CDR3 is TGTGCCAGCAGACCAGACACTCTCTACAATGAG.

This clone was found a few times. The read gets to within 3 residues of the CDR3 end, and the germline J gene fills in the rest. This chain joins TRBV19 and TRBJ1-5, with D maybe TRBD1 (6 bases). The germline V gene has CDR1 LNHDA and CDR2 SQIVND (reference sequence). The V end lost 0 bases, the J end lost 1 base, and 10 bases lay between the germline ends. The CDR3 runs to 16 residues. Here the CDR3 reads CASSIDLGASNQPQHF. Partial CDR3 DNA: TGTGCCAGTAGTATAGATTTGGGGGCGAGCAATCAGCCC.

This clone was observed at least ten times. The read terminates 3 residues ahead of where the CDR3 ends, so the germline J gene completes it. The chain links TRBV7-6 to TRBJ2-3, with 13 nucleotides matching TRBD2. V trimming: 5 bases; J trimming: 4 bases; junction bases outside the gene matches: 9. The CDR3 is 17 residues long. Germline CDR1 reads SGHVS; CDR2 reads FNYEAQ. The covered CDR3 bases are TGTGCCAGCAGCCCAGTTGTACTAGCGGGGGGGTCAGATACG. Residues: CASSPVVLAGGSDT. The CDR3 in its entirety is CASSPVVLAGGSDTQYF.

At least ten counts were recorded for this clone. The CDR3 goes on 3 residues after the read ends, and that part is filled in from the germline J gene. The chain couples TRBV20-1 to TRBJ1-2; 7 nucleotides align to TRBD1. CDR3 length: 13 amino acids. In germline, CDR1 is DFQATT, CDR2 SNEGSKA (reference sequence). After removal of 0 bases from V and 7 bases from J, the junction contained 5 bases not matched to a gene. CDR3 in amino acids: CSARDVKGAGYTF. The sequenced CDR3 bases are TGCAGTGCTAGAGATGTCAAGGGGGCTGGC.

This clone has just a few counts. The read is 3 residues too short to cover the CDR3 end, so that end is filled in from the germline J gene. The chain has TRBV7-3 and TRBJ2-3, with D perhaps TRBD2 (7 bases). Between the trimmed V and J ends, which lost 5 bases and 4 bases, there was a span of 19 bases. Germline lookup yields CDR1 SGHTA and CDR2 FQGTGA. The CDR3 totals 16 residues. Incomplete CDR3 DNA: TGTGCCAGCAGCCCACGGTATGGGGGGGCCCCAGATACG. Its protein is CASSPRYGGAPDT. In full, the CDR3 reads CASSPRYGGAPDTQYF.

This clone was seen a few times. The DNA ends 3 residues before the CDR3 does, and the rest of the CDR3 is filled in from the germline J gene. The chain is built from TRBV5-1 and TRBJ1-6, with D tentatively TRBD1 (5 bases). Germline V lookup: CDR1 SGHRS, CDR2 YFSETQ. This CDR3 spans 12 amino acids. The part of the CDR3 DNA that was read is TGCGCCAGCAGTTGGGGGGGGTCCCCC. It translates to CASSWGGSP. The full CDR3 protein is CASSWGGSPLHF.

This clone has at least ten counts. Read coverage stops 3 residues before the CDR3 terminus; the germline J gene supplies the remainder. The rearrangement joins TRBV7-9 to TRBJ2-3; TRBD1 matches at 7 bases. The trim removed 5 bases at V and 3 bases at J, leaving 8 bases unmatched. CDR3 length equals 15 residues. Germline V lookup: CDR1 SEHNR, CDR2 FQNEAQ (reference sequence). Incomplete CDR3 DNA: TGTGCCAGCAGCCCCCGGGACAGAAGTACAGATACG. Its translation: CASSPRDRSTDT. The CDR3, in full, reads CASSPRDRSTDTQYF.

This clone was recorded many times. The CDR3 end lies 3 residues beyond the end of the read and is filled in from the germline J gene. This rearrangement joins TRBV10-3 to TRBJ2-7; 10 nucleotides match TRBD1. The CDR3 has 14 residues. After removal of 7 bases from V and 6 bases from J, the junction contained 9 bases not matched to a gene. Germline V gives CDR1 ENHRY, CDR2 SYGVKD. The CDR3 is CAINKGQGFVEQYF. The sequenced part of the CDR3 DNA is TGTGCCATCAACAAGGGACAGGGGTTTGTCGAG.

This clone was picked up a small number of times. The read ends 3 residues before the CDR3 terminus; that terminus is restored from the germline J gene. The rearrangement uses TRBV20-1 and TRBJ1-1, with D possibly TRBD1 on 6 matching bases. Germline assignment: CDR1 DFQATT and CDR2 SNEGSKA (reference sequence). The CDR3 has 15 residues. The V end was cut by 3 bases, the J end by 5 bases, with 19 bases between. The CDR3 reads CSASAGRAGETEAFF. The CDR3 bases that were read are TGCAGTGCTAGTGCCGGGAGGGCAGGGGAAACTGAA.

For this clone: The observed sequence ends 3 residues before the CDR3 terminus, with the missing tail filled in from the germline J gene. V and J are TRBV7-6 and TRBJ1-1, with TRBD1 matching 8 bases. The CDR3 is 14 residues long. V was clipped by 2 bases and J by 1 base; unmatched bases: 0. CDR1 SGHVS and CDR2 FNYEAQ come from the germline V gene. CDR3 bases read: TGTGCCAGCAGCTTACAGGGGGCGAACACTGAA. Residues: CASSLQGANTE. The whole CDR3 is CASSLQGANTEAFF.

This clone was found a few times. Sequencing ends 3 residues short of the CDR3 end; the germline J gene provides the rest. V is TRBV11-2 and J is TRBJ1-1; possibly TRBD1 for D (5 bases). Germline V lookup: CDR1 SGHAT, CDR2 FQNNGV. V lost 5 bases, J lost 1 base, and 11 bases lay in between. This CDR3 region has 14 residues. Partial CDR3 DNA: TGTGCCAGCAGCCTGAGCACAGGGAACACTGAA. It translates to CASSLSTGNTE. The complete CDR3 reads CASSLSTGNTEAFF.

This clone was detected ten times or more. The read terminates 3 residues before the CDR3 end, so the remaining end is supplied by the germline J gene. The rearrangement uses TRBV10-1 and TRBJ2-1; 9 bases fit TRBD2. Germline V gives CDR1 WNHNN, CDR2 SYGVQD (reference sequence). The V and J ends lost 8 bases and 4 bases, in that order; junction bases with no gene match: 12. The CDR3 has 16 amino acids. The sequenced CDR3 bases are TGCGCCAGCGGGGTTGTCGCGGGGGGGCAGTACAATGAG. Its protein product is CASGVVAGGQYNE. The whole CDR3 is CASGVVAGGQYNEQFF.

There are many counts of this clone. The read finishes 3 residues shy of the CDR3 end, and the germline J gene is used to complete it. The chain employs TRBV6-2 or TRBV6-3 and TRBJ1-6; D might be TRBD1 (5 bases). The CDR3 spans 14 residues. Trimming shortened V by 8 bases and J by 9 bases, and 17 bases separated the two germline ends. The V gene's germline CDR1 is MNHEY and CDR2 SVGEGT. The CDR3 protein is CASVSAGQISPLHF. The part of the CDR3 DNA that was read is TGTGCCAGCGTATCTGCAGGGCAAATTTCACCC.

There are a few counts of this clone. The read ends 3 residues early relative to the CDR3; the germline J gene fills the gap. V usage is TRBV5-3 and J usage is TRBJ1-1; a weak D match, TRBD1 (5 bases). TRBV5-3 is treated as an ORF (open reading frame) with a function not yet certain. The CDR3 spans 11 residues. The germline V and J ends were trimmed by 4 bases and 5 bases, with 6 bases remaining between them. The sequenced part of the CDR3 DNA is TGTGCCAGAAGCCGGGGGACTGAA. It specifies CARSRGTE. The full CDR3 protein is CARSRGTEAFF.

This clone has at least ten counts. Coverage ceases 3 residues before the CDR3 finishes, and the germline J gene fills in the end. The chain links TRBV19 to TRBJ1-1, with D possibly TRBD1 on 6 matching bases. This CDR3 spans 15 amino acids. The ends were cut back, 4 bases at V and 4 bases at J, with 16 bases in the middle. The germline V gene has CDR1 LNHDA and CDR2 SQIVND (reference sequence). The CDR3 reads CASSTSDRWGTEAFF. CDR3 bases read: TGTGCCAGTAGTACATCTGACAGGTGGGGCACTGAA.

This clone was seen ten or more times. CDR3 bases read: TGTGCCAGCAGCCCTCCGGCAGGTCCCTACGAG. This sequence encodes CASSPPAGPYE. The full CDR3 protein reads CASSPPAGPYEQYF. The chain links TRBV7-2 to TRBJ2-7; D remains unclear. The read ends 3 residues shy of where the CDR3 ends; the end is completed using the germline J gene. CDR3 length: 14 residues. CDR1 SGHTA and CDR2 FQGNSA come from the germline V gene. The germline V and J ends were trimmed by 5 bases and 2 bases, with 13 bases remaining between them. The whole variable domain, filled in from reference TRBV7-2 and TRBJ2-7, reads GAGVSQSPSNKVTEKGKDVELRCDPISGHTALYWYRQSLGQGLEFLIYFQGNSAPDKSGLPSDRFSAERTGGSVSTLTIQRTQQEDSAVYLCASSPPAGPYEQYFGPGTRLTVT.

This clone was seen a few times. The DNA ends 3 residues before the CDR3 does, and the rest of the CDR3 is filled in from the germline J gene. The chain joins TRBV6-2 or TRBV6-3 to TRBJ1-5; no firm D call. The CDR3 runs 16 residues. Germline V lookup: CDR1 MNHEY, CDR2 SVGEGT. Deletions cut 6 bases from V and 1 base from J, with 16 bases between. Incomplete CDR3 DNA: TGTGCCAGCAGCTACAACCCCTTTGCGAGCAATCAGCCC. Protein product: CASSYNPFASNQP. The complete CDR3 reads CASSYNPFASNQPQHF.

This clone was seen many times. The sequenced fragment ends 3 residues before the CDR3 boundary, so the rest is inferred from the germline J gene. The J gene is TRBJ2-7, the V gene TRBV6-2 or TRBV6-3; no clear D gene. The germline V gene encodes CDR1 MNHEY and CDR2 SVGEGT. V was clipped by 4 bases and J by 2 bases, with 12 bases between them. The CDR3 extends over 14 amino acids. Partial CDR3 DNA: TGTGCCAGCAGTTTCCAGGATCCAGCCTACGAG. It codes for CASSFQDPAYE. Given in full, the CDR3 is CASSFQDPAYEQYF.

This clone was found a few times. The CDR3 end lies 3 residues beyond the end of the read and is filled in from the germline J gene. The chain joins TRBV18 to TRBJ1-3; D gene uncertain. Trimming stripped 3 bases from V and 3 bases from J, with 9 bases between. Germline-derived CDR1 and CDR2 are KGHSH and LQKENI. The CDR3 contains 14 residues. The sequenced CDR3 bases are TGTGCCAGCTCACCCGAGCTTAGTGGAAACACC. Its protein is CASSPELSGNT. The CDR3 in full is CASSPELSGNTIYF.

This clone showed up many times. The CDR3 goes on 3 residues after the read ends, and that part is filled in from the germline J gene. The chain has TRBV19 and TRBJ2-5, with D perhaps assigned TRBD1 or TRBD2 (5 bases each). Germline CDR1 reads LNHDA; CDR2 reads SQIVND (reference sequence). The CDR3 is 13 amino acids. Trimming pared 4 bases from V and 5 bases from J, leaving 11 bases between. This chain's CDR3 is CASSRGARETQYF. The sequenced part of the CDR3 DNA is TGTGCCAGTAGTAGAGGGGCCAGGGAGACC.